Listed here is a single TCR beta chain. This entry is derived from a study of T cell responses to AZD1222 COVID-19 vaccine. TCRdb keeps only in-frame clones here, not all; method: immunoSEQ multiplex PCR. The sample lists about 150,000 clones; more than 85% were seen once. Germline values: CDR1 SNHLY, CDR2 FYNNEI. V dropped 7 bases and J dropped 8; count of bases not matched to a gene: 9. CDR3 length: 13 amino acids. Pooled together were second doses at about 4 or about 12 weeks. The receptor comes from an adult who received the AZD1222 COVID-19 vaccine. The starting material was peripheral blood, obtained 28 days after the second AZD1222 dose. J is TRBJ1-2 and V is TRBV2; 8 bases fit TRBD1. CDR3 sequence reads: CASNRQGLDGYTF. In DNA form, the CDR3 reads TGTGCCAGCAATCGACAGGGGTTGGACGGCTACACCTTC.